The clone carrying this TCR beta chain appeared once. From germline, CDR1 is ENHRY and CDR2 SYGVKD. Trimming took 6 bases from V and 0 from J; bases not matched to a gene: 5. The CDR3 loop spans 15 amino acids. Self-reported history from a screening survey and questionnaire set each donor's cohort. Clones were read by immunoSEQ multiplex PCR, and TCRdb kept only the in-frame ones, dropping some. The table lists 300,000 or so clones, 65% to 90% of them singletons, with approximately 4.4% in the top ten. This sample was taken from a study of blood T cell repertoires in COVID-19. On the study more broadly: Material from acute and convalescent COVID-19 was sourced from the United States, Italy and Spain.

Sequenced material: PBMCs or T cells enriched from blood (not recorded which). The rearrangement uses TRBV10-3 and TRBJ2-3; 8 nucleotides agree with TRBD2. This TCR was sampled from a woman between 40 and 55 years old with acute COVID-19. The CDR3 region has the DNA TGTGCCATCAGGAGTAGCGGGACTAGCACAGATACGCAGTATTTT. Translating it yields CAIRSSGTSTDTQYF.